The 32 T cell receptor beta chains presented below share a single source sample, sequenced in a study of blood T cell repertoires in COVID-19 (dated by TCRdb to the early 2020s). Libraries came from the immunoSEQ multiplex PCR assay. Sourced from immuneACCESS, this table was stored by TCRdb with only in-frame sequences that have V and J called. A share of the clones is absent; for the studies checked, an unresolved V gene accounts for under half, and the remainder has no known explanation. The sample table holds about 180,000 clones, of which 88% were seen once. The biggest ten clones account for 4% to 5% of the sample. The sequenced sample was peripheral blood. The origin of the receptors is a woman aged 30 to 39 with acute or convalescent COVID-19.

The rearrangement joins TRBV6-5 to TRBJ2-1, with 10 positions matching TRBD2. Germline CDR1 MNHEY, CDR2 SVGAGI. V shed 6 bases and J 8 bases; nucleotides not matched to a gene: 10. The CDR3 runs 15 residues. As DNA, the CDR3 is TGTGCCAGCAGCTCTCTAGCGGGAGATTTCCATGAGCAGTTCTTC. It encodes CASSSLAGDFHEQFF.

V usage is TRBV24-1 and J usage is TRBJ2-3; TRBD2 aligns across 9 bases. The CDR3 covers 14 residues. Germline V gives CDR1 KGHDR, CDR2 SFDVKD. Unmatched junction bases numbered 6, after V lost 9 bases and J lost 3 bases. The CDR3 protein is CATGSGRRTDTQYF. The CDR3 DNA follows: TGTGCCACCGGAAGCGGGAGGAGGACAGATACGCAGTATTTT.

J is TRBJ2-7 and V is TRBV10-3; the D gene is possibly TRBD2 (6 bases). CDR1 and CDR2 (germline): ENHRY, SYGVKD. The CDR3 is made up of 16 amino acids. Trimming took 3 bases from V and 2 from J, leaving 17 bases between them. In DNA form, the CDR3 reads TGTGCCATCAGTGATGGCTGGGGGGTTAGCGCCTACGAGCAGTACTTC. Residues: CAISDGWGVSAYEQYF.

The rearrangement uses TRBV30 and TRBJ1-1; D call uncertain. CDR1 and CDR2 from the germline V gene are GTSNPN and SVGIG (reference sequence). V was pared by 2 bases and J by 8 bases, with 12 bases between. This CDR3 comprises 12 residues. CDR3 bases: TGTGCCTGGAGTCCATTGGGCTGGGAAGCTTTCTTT. This codes for CAWSPLGWEAFF.

This chain connects TRBV11-2 to TRBJ1-1; D is unresolved. The CDR3 sequence is 13 residues long. V lost 5 bases, J lost 1 base, and 8 bases lay in between. The germline V gene encodes CDR1 SGHAT and CDR2 FQNNGV. The CDR3 DNA reads TGTGCCAGCAGCCCCTCCCCGAACACTGAAGCTTTCTTT. Amino acids: CASSPSPNTEAFF.

This sequence joins TRBV28 and TRBJ1-1, with D possibly TRBD1 on 5 matching bases. V shed 5 bases and J shed 0 bases, with 16 bases lying between them. The germline CDR1 and CDR2 sequences are MDHEN and SYDVKM. This CDR3 spans 16 amino acids. The CDR3 sequence is CASSPIGVAMNTEAFF. CDR3 bases: TGTGCCAGCAGTCCCATAGGGGTGGCGATGAACACTGAAGCTTTCTTT.

The rearrangement joins TRBV6-1 to TRBJ1-4; D remains unclear. CDR3 size: 15 residues. Germline CDR1 reads MNHNS; CDR2 reads SASEGT. V shed 2 bases and J shed 8 bases, with 15 bases lying between them. The CDR3 protein is CASSESTNSLEKLFF. The CDR3 coding sequence is TGTGCCAGCAGTGAATCGACTAACTCCTTGGAAAAACTGTTTTTT.

This sequence joins TRBV5-1 and TRBJ2-3, with TRBD2 identical over 9 bases. The CDR3 spans 17 residues. V trimming: 5 bases; J trimming: 1 base; junction bases outside the gene matches: 11. Per germline, CDR1 SGHRS and CDR2 YFSETQ. The CDR3 DNA reads as TGCGCCAGCAGTTCAGATCTAGCGGGAATCGGCACAGATACGCAGTATTTT. Protein sequence: CASSSDLAGIGTDTQYF.

The chain joins TRBV15 to TRBJ2-1; D is undetermined. The CDR3 covers 16 residues. CDR1 is LNHNV and CDR2 is YYDKDF in the germline V gene (reference sequence). Trimming cost V 2 bases and J 0 bases, with 11 bases left between them. CDR3 residues: CATSRFSSSSYNEQFF. The CDR3 DNA is TGTGCCACCAGCAGATTTTCCTCGAGCTCCTACAATGAGCAGTTCTTC.

The rearrangement joins TRBV5-1 to TRBJ1-6; 8 bases line up with TRBD1. CDR1 SGHRS and CDR2 YFSETQ come from the germline V gene. The CDR3 spans 17 residues. The V segment lost 6 bases and the J segment 0 bases; nucleotides outside the gene matches: 8. CDR3 coding DNA: TGCGCCAGCACCCGGGACAGGCTTTCCTCCTATAATTCACCCCTCCACTTT. It yields the protein CASTRDRLSSYNSPLHF.

The J gene is TRBJ2-7, the V gene TRBV10-1; a weak D match, TRBD2 (6 bases). V lost 3 bases to trimming and J lost 6 bases, with 9 bases between them. CDR3 length: 12 amino acids. Germline loops: CDR1 WNHNN, CDR2 SYGVQD (reference sequence). The CDR3 nucleotides read TGCGCCAGCAGTGACGGGAGAAGCGAGCAGTACTTC. Amino acids: CASSDGRSEQYF.

V is TRBV11-2 and J is TRBJ2-3, with unresolved D. Trimming took off 5 bases at V and 2 bases at J, with 11 bases between the two ends. Germline V CDR1 and CDR2: SGHAT, FQNNGV. The CDR3 runs to 14 residues. CDR3 protein: CASSPQANTDTQYF. The CDR3 nucleotides are TGTGCCAGCAGCCCACAAGCGAACACAGATACGCAGTATTTT.

The chain has TRBV28 and TRBJ1-6; unclear D gene. Trimming cost V 6 bases and J 2 bases, with 14 bases left between them. Germline V gene sequence: CDR1 MDHEN, CDR2 SYDVKM. The length of the CDR3 is 16 residues. The CDR3 protein is CASSWAPSTYNSPLHF. CDR3 nucleotide sequence: TGTGCCAGCAGCTGGGCCCCATCTACCTATAATTCACCCCTCCACTTT.

DNA of the CDR3: TGTGCCAGCAGCTTGGATGGGGGCTACACCGGGGAGCTGTTTTTT. Residues: CASSLDGGYTGELFF. The chain combines TRBV5-4 with TRBJ2-2, with TRBD1 as a possible D gene (6 bases). The CDR3 contains 15 residues. CDR1 SGHNT and CDR2 YYREEE come from the germline V gene (reference sequence). The ends were cut back, 0 bases at V and 3 bases at J, with 9 bases in the middle.

V usage is TRBV5-1 and J usage is TRBJ1-6; D is ambiguous. The germline CDR1 and CDR2 sequences are SGHRS and YFSETQ. This CDR3 contains 14 residues. V was trimmed by 2 bases and J by 7 bases, leaving 10 bases between them. CDR3 sequence (DNA): TGCGCCAGCAGCTTCGACACCCAAAATTCACCCCTCCACTTT. Translation gives CASSFDTQNSPLHF.

The rearrangement uses TRBV28 and TRBJ2-5, with 8 bases identical to TRBD2. This CDR3 is 15 amino acids long. CDR1 is MDHEN, CDR2 SYDVKM, per germline. J was trimmed by 8 bases and V by 4 bases; bases with no gene match: 12. CDR3 protein: CASSSQLAVLGTQYF. In DNA form, the CDR3 reads TGTGCCAGCAGTTCCCAACTAGCGGTTCTAGGAACCCAGTACTTC. Full variable domain (remainder filled in from reference TRBV28 and TRBJ2-5): DVKVTQSSRYLVKRTGEKVFLECVQDMDHENMFWYRQDPGLGLRLIYFSYDVKMKEKGDIPEGYSVSREKKERFSLILESASTNQTSMYLCASSSQLAVLGTQYFGPGTRLLVL.

The chain combines TRBV11-2 with TRBJ1-2; D is unresolved. The CDR3 covers 15 residues. The ends were cut back, 1 base at V and 4 bases at J, with 13 bases in the middle. CDR1 and CDR2 (germline): SGHAT, FQNNGV. CDR3 protein: CASSLVSSTFYGYTF. DNA for the CDR3: TGTGCCAGCAGCTTAGTTAGCAGCACCTTCTATGGCTACACCTTC.

The chain uses TRBV6-5 and TRBJ2-2, with 10 bases fitting TRBD2. CDR1 and CDR2 from the germline V gene are MNHEY and SVGAGI. The CDR3 length is 14 residues. The V gene end was trimmed by 7 bases and the J gene end by 6 bases; junction bases not matched to a gene: 5. CDR3 amino acids: CASTGTSASGELFF. Here the CDR3 DNA reads TGTGCCAGCACCGGGACTAGCGCCTCCGGGGAGCTGTTTTTT.

The chain carries TRBV30 and TRBJ1-1; 9 positions agree with TRBD1. The V segment lost 3 bases and the J segment 5 bases; nucleotides outside the gene matches: 7. The germline CDR1 and CDR2 sequences are GTSNPN and SVGIG (reference sequence). CDR3 length: 14 residues. The CDR3 sequence: CAWRLQGAYTEAFF. CDR3 in DNA: TGTGCCTGGAGGTTACAGGGGGCCTATACTGAAGCTTTCTTT. The entire variable domain, with the rest obtained from reference TRBV30 and TRBJ1-1, is as follows: SQTIHQWPATLVQPVGSPLSLECTVEGTSNPNLYWYRQAAGRGLQLLFYSVGIGQISSEVPQNLSASRPQDRQFILSSKKLLLSDSGFYLCAWRLQGAYTEAFFGQGTRLTVV.

The gene calls are TRBV18 and TRBJ1-1; 8 positions match TRBD1. CDR3 length: 13 residues. The junction had 3 bases not matched to a gene; V was cut back by 3 bases and J by 6 bases. Per the germline V gene, CDR1 is KGHSH and CDR2 is LQKENI. The CDR3 spells CASSPRTGSEAFF. The CDR3 DNA reads TGTGCCAGCTCACCGAGGACAGGGTCTGAAGCTTTCTTT.

This chain uses TRBV30 with TRBJ1-2, with D hard to call. CDR1 and CDR2 from the germline V gene are GTSNPN and SVGIG (reference sequence). This CDR3 is 11 amino acids long. V was cut by 4 bases and J by 12 bases, with 15 bases left in between. The CDR3 DNA is TGTGCCTGGACCTCAGGAAGCCCACACACCTTC. Amino acid sequence: CAWTSGSPHTF.

V usage is TRBV28 and J usage is TRBJ1-3; no reliable D call. CDR1 is MDHEN and CDR2 is SYDVKM in the germline V gene. The germline V and J ends were trimmed by 6 bases and 0 bases, with 9 bases remaining between them. CDR3 length: 14 residues. CDR3 region: CASSTTPSGNTIYF. The CDR3 DNA reads as TGTGCCAGCAGCACTACACCCTCTGGAAACACCATATATTTT.

In its sample, this clone was seen a few times. The chain carries TRBV4-2 and TRBJ1-4, with D perhaps matching TRBD1 (5 bases). Germline V gives CDR1 LGHNA, CDR2 YNFKEQ. Trimming removed 4 bases at V and 7 bases at J, with 19 bases between. CDR3 length equals 16 residues. The CDR3 loop is CASSPRGDRVGEKLFF. CDR3 nucleotides: TGTGCCAGCAGCCCTCGGGGGGATCGGGTGGGTGAAAAACTGTTTTTT.

The chain links TRBV15 to TRBJ1-2; D ambiguous. The germline V and J ends were trimmed by 1 base and 8 bases, with 14 bases remaining between them. Germline V CDR1 and CDR2: LNHNV, YYDKDF (reference sequence). The CDR3 has 14 amino acids. CDR3 DNA sequence: TGTGCCACCAGCAGAGGATCTTGGGCTGGGGGCTACACCTTC. Its translation is CATSRGSWAGGYTF.

The chain has TRBV7-9 and TRBJ1-3; tentatively, D is TRBD1 (6 bases). Germline V CDR1 and CDR2: SEHNR, FQNEAQ (reference sequence). This CDR3 has 11 amino acids. Trimming shortened V by 10 bases and J by 4 bases, and 8 bases separated the two germline ends. Here the CDR3 reads CATQGGNTIYF. CDR3 DNA sequence: TGTGCCACACAGGGAGGAAACACCATATATTTT.

As concerns this clone: Mismatch with germline at one junction end may stem from a read error. The CDR3, as DNA: TGTGCCAGCAGTTTCGACAGGGGGTCCTCCTACAATGGGCAGTTCTTC. It yields the protein CASSFDRGSSYNGQFF. The rearrangement uses TRBV28 and TRBJ2-1; TRBD1 matches at 9 bases. CDR1 MDHEN and CDR2 SYDVKM come from the germline V gene. The length of the CDR3 is 16 residues.

The chain carries TRBV10-3 and TRBJ1-2; 9 bases are a match to TRBD1. The CDR3 runs to 15 residues. In germline, CDR1 is ENHRY, CDR2 SYGVKD. V was pared by 0 bases and J by 8 bases, with 7 bases of the junction left unmatched. CDR3 bases: TGTGCCATCAGTGAGTCTAGAAGGACAGGGGTAGGCTACACCTTC. Translation: CAISESRRTGVGYTF.

The chain uses TRBV6-6 and TRBJ2-2; TRBD2 matches at 9 bases. Germline-derived CDR1 and CDR2 are MNHNY and SVGAGI (reference sequence). The CDR3 spans 15 residues. V lost 4 bases to trimming and J lost 5 bases; unmatched junction nucleotides: 5. The CDR3 region is CASSLAGVGTGELFF. The CDR3 bases are TGTGCCAGCAGTTTAGCGGGAGTAGGGACCGGGGAGCTGTTTTTT.

V and J are TRBV20-1 and TRBJ2-5, with no clear D. CDR3 length: 11 residues. The V end lost 4 bases, the J end lost 6 bases, and 9 bases lay between the germline ends. Germline V CDR1 and CDR2: DFQATT, SNEGSKA (reference sequence). CDR3 coding DNA: TGCAGTGCTACCCCGGAGCAGACCCAGTACTTC. It codes for CSATPEQTQYF.

This chain connects TRBV28 to TRBJ2-4; D possibly corresponds to TRBD2 (5 bases). CDR1 is MDHEN, CDR2 SYDVKM, per germline. The ends were cut back, 5 bases at V and 8 bases at J, with 13 bases in the middle. This CDR3 has 13 residues. This CDR3 is CASSQRGRYIQYF. In nucleotides, the CDR3 is TGTGCCAGCAGTCAACGGGGTCGGTACATTCAGTACTTC.

The rearrangement joins TRBV9 to TRBJ2-2; D might be TRBD2 (6 bases). V lost 3 bases, J lost 2 bases, and 8 bases lay in between. Germline-derived CDR1 and CDR2 are SGDLS and YYNGEE. CDR3 length: 14 residues. CDR3 sequence (DNA): TGTGCCAGCAGCGCGGGAGTCAACACCGGGGAGCTGTTTTTT. Translation: CASSAGVNTGELFF.

This chain connects TRBV7-9 to TRBJ1-6; 8 bases map to TRBD1. The CDR3 is 15 residues long. The J segment lost 9 bases and the V segment lost 2 bases, leaving 6 bases of the junction unmatched. Germline-derived CDR1 and CDR2 are SEHNR and FQNEAQ (reference sequence). The DNA of the CDR3 is TGTGCCAGCAGCTTATATACAGGGGGAAGTTCACCCCTCCACTTT. Translating gives CASSLYTGGSSPLHF.